This TCR beta chain was found in a study of T cell clusters in autoimmune cytopenias. Overall study results and limits: Comparing secondary cytopenia with chronic lymphocytic leukemia showed no cluster-lack signature, apparently masked by lymphoma repertoire.

Each sample's input was about 250 ng genomic DNA, about 38,000 genome equivalents. TRB was amplified by touch-down multiplex PCR, primer pools A and B combined. From the multiplex PCR reads, TCRdb lists one entry per CDR3 protein and no DNA. Here the sample table reports 6,000 to 8,000 distinct CDR3 sequences. With respect to this clonotype: Antigen unknown.

Sequenced sample: peripheral blood. The clonotype was recovered from a human donor with an autoimmune cytopenia or autoimmune hepatitis (not recorded which).

CDR3: CASSLFLRLAPHEQYF. The rearrangement joins TRBV7-2 to TRBJ2-7. Germline assignment: CDR1 SGHTA and CDR2 FQGNSA. CDR3 size: 16 residues.